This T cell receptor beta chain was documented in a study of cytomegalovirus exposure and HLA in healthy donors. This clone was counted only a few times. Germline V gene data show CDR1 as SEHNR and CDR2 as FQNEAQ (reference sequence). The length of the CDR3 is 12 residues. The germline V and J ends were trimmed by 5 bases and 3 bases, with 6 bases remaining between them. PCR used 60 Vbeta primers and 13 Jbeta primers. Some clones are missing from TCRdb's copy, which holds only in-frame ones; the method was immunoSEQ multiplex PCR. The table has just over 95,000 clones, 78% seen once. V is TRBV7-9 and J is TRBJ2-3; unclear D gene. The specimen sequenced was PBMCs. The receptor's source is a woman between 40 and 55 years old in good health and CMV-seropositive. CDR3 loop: CASSPGTDTQYF. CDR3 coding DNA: TGTGCCAGCAGCCCCGGGACAGATACGCAGTATTTT.